The T cell receptor (beta chain) under discussion was sequenced for a study of blood T cells in healthy people across ages. It was with a sample-barcoded 5' primer and a J-beta primer mix that a second PCR of about 7 to 12 cycles was run. TCRdb analysed the 5' RACE reads with MiXCR anew, one entry per CDR3 protein. Seen here are some 1.5 million distinct CDR3 sequences, approximately 42% observed once, and the top ten hold roughly 3.7%. Findings and caveats of the study: Total diversity from one million sequenced T cells was likely underestimated. Strong correlation was found linking TCR beta diversity to naive T cell percentage. Unsorted PBMCs ruled out conclusive naive versus antigen-experienced comparison.

About this clonotype: Its specificity is unknown.

This CDR3 is 16 amino acids long. Germline V CDR1 and CDR2: SGHAT, FQNNGV. The V end lost 1 base, the J end lost 5 bases, and 12 bases lay between the germline ends. The clonotype originates from a woman between 18 and 30 years old in good health. The chain has TRBV11-2 and TRBJ1-6; D is perhaps TRBD1 (5 bases). Sequencing was done on a sample of blood. CDR3 amino acids: CASSLGGGVNNSPLHF. DNA for the CDR3: TGTGCCAGCAGCTTAGGGGGGGGGGTCAATAATTCACCCCTCCACTTT.